This T cell receptor beta chain was documented in a study of T cell changes during pregnancy in multiple sclerosis. Trimming removed 3 bases from V and 0 bases from J; junction bases left unmatched: 4. This CDR3 has 16 residues. The germline V gene has CDR1 KGHSH and CDR2 LQKENI. This clone has a handful of counts. Sequenced by immunoSEQ multiplex PCR; TCRdb stores in-frame clones only, minus some. The sample carries 45,000 or so clones, roughly nine tenths recorded once. The rearrangement uses TRBV18 and TRBJ2-2, with 7 bases that match TRBD1. The sequenced sample was CD4+ T cells from peripheral blood mononuclear cells, obtained after pregnancy. The sequence derives from a female donor with multiple sclerosis, enrolled in a pregnancy study. The CDR3 nucleotides read TGTGCCAGCTCACCCCCCGGGACAGCGAACACCGGGGAGCTGTTTTTT. This codes for CASSPPGTANTGELFF.